The rows below give T cell receptor beta chains drawn from one sample of a study of cytomegalovirus exposure and HLA in healthy donors. The repertoire was sequenced with immunoSEQ multiplex PCR; TCRdb's copy has only in-frame clones and lacks some. This table has 100,000 to 150,000 clones, approximately 69% appearing once. Source material: PBMCs. The receptors stem from a man aged 35 to 55 in good health and CMV-seropositive. Each CDR3 is given with its conserved first and last residue. Each record gives: CDR3 protein, CDR3 DNA, clone size, V gene, J gene, D gene. The D gene is left open where the match is weak. Expanded clones are given a class, and other clones once, few, many or no size at all.

CDR3 protein: CASSPTPGQGNQPQHF
CDR3 DNA: TGTGCCAGCTCACCGACGCCGGGACAGGGGAATCAGCCCCAGCATTTT
clone size: -
V gene: TRBV18
J gene: TRBJ1-5
D gene: TRBD1

CDR3 protein: CASSWTGEIWEQFF
CDR3 DNA: TGTGCCAGCAGCTGGACAGGGGAGATATGGGAGCAGTTCTTC
clone size: few
V gene: TRBV5-6
J gene: TRBJ2-1
D gene: TRBD1

CDR3 protein: CASSFGGIGSPLHF
CDR3 DNA: TGTGCCAGCAGCTTTGGGGGCATAGGGTCACCCCTCCACTTT
clone size: -
V gene: TRBV7-6
J gene: TRBJ1-6
D gene: -

CDR3 protein: CASRSRATNEKLFF
CDR3 DNA: TGTGCCAGCAGAAGCCGTGCAACTAATGAAAAACTGTTTTTT
clone size: -
V gene: TRBV6-5
J gene: TRBJ1-4
D gene: -

CDR3 protein: CASSLPDTYEQYF
CDR3 DNA: TGTGCCAGCTCACTCCCGGACACCTACGAGCAGTACTTC
clone size: -
V gene: TRBV18
J gene: TRBJ2-7
D gene: -

CDR3 protein: CASSQDGRGTEAFF
CDR3 DNA: TGTGCCAGCAGCCAAGACGGCAGGGGGACTGAAGCTTTCTTT
clone size: once
V gene: TRBV4-2
J gene: TRBJ1-1
D gene: TRBD1

CDR3 protein: CASSEAGGSNQPQHF
CDR3 DNA: TGCGCCAGCAGTGAGGCAGGGGGAAGCAATCAGCCCCAGCATTTT
clone size: -
V gene: TRBV10-2
J gene: TRBJ1-5
D gene: TRBD1

CDR3 protein: CASSPYRGQRTGELFF
CDR3 DNA: TGTGCCAGCAGCCCGTATCGGGGACAGCGCACCGGGGAGCTGTTTTTT
clone size: few
V gene: TRBV14
J gene: TRBJ2-2
D gene: TRBD1

CDR3 protein: CASREQGAYTEAFF
CDR3 DNA: TGTGCCAGCAGGGAACAGGGGGCGTACACTGAAGCTTTCTTT
clone size: -
V gene: TRBV28
J gene: TRBJ1-1
D gene: TRBD1

CDR3 protein: CASSPGQRSTNEKLFF
CDR3 DNA: TGTGCCAGCAGTCCGGGACAGCGTTCAACTAATGAAAAACTGTTTTTT
clone size: -
V gene: TRBV25-1
J gene: TRBJ1-4
D gene: TRBD1

CDR3 protein: CASSLDYYNEQFF
CDR3 DNA: TGTGCCAGCAGTTTGGACTATTACAATGAGCAGTTCTTC
clone size: -
V gene: TRBV27
J gene: TRBJ2-1
D gene: -

CDR3 protein: CASSPQGDRGNSPLHF
CDR3 DNA: TGTGCCAGCAGCCCTCAGGGGGACAGGGGGAATTCACCCCTCCACTTT
clone size: -
V gene: TRBV5-5
J gene: TRBJ1-6
D gene: TRBD1

CDR3 protein: CASSLGGTGSSYEQYF
CDR3 DNA: TGTGCCAGCAGCTTGGGAGGGACAGGTTCCTCCTACGAGCAGTACTTC
clone size: -
V gene: TRBV5-6
J gene: TRBJ2-7
D gene: TRBD1

CDR3 protein: CASSRGQPTENYGYTF
CDR3 DNA: TGTGCCAGCAGCCGAGGACAGCCTACAGAAAACTATGGCTACACCTTC
clone size: -
V gene: TRBV7-8
J gene: TRBJ1-2
D gene: -

CDR3 protein: CASTDRSGYTF
CDR3 DNA: TGTGCCAGCACCGACAGGTCTGGCTACACCTTC
clone size: -
V gene: TRBV28
J gene: TRBJ1-2
D gene: -

CDR3 protein: CASSSSTGLGWEQYF
CDR3 DNA: TGTGCCAGCAGCTCATCGACAGGGTTGGGGTGGGAGCAGTACTTC
clone size: -
V gene: TRBV7-9
J gene: TRBJ2-7
D gene: TRBD1

CDR3 protein: CASSLVSTEAFF
CDR3 DNA: TGTGCCAGCAGTTTGGTGAGCACTGAAGCTTTCTTT
clone size: -
V gene: TRBV28
J gene: TRBJ1-1
D gene: -

CDR3 protein: CASSPQSQGGNTEAFF
CDR3 DNA: TGTGCCAGCAGCCCTCAATCCCAAGGGGGAAACACTGAAGCTTTCTTT
clone size: -
V gene: TRBV7-2
J gene: TRBJ1-1
D gene: -

CDR3 protein: CASSLGQGPQYF
CDR3 DNA: TGTGCCAGCAGCTTAGGACAGGGCCCCCAGTACTTC
clone size: -
V gene: TRBV11-3
J gene: TRBJ2-5
D gene: TRBD1

CDR3 protein: CASSPRTGSGYEQYF
CDR3 DNA: TGTGCCAGTAGTCCTCGGACAGGTTCGGGCTACGAGCAGTACTTC
clone size: -
V gene: TRBV19
J gene: TRBJ2-7
D gene: TRBD1

CDR3 protein: CASSLIAPGQGYGYTF
CDR3 DNA: TGTGCCAGCAGTTTAATCGCCCCGGGACAGGGCTATGGCTACACCTTC
clone size: -
V gene: TRBV27
J gene: TRBJ1-2
D gene: TRBD1

CDR3 protein: CASSYRRGLGYGYTF
CDR3 DNA: TGTGCCAGCAGTTACAGGCGGGGGCTCGGCTATGGCTACACCTTC
clone size: -
V gene: TRBV6-5
J gene: TRBJ1-2
D gene: -

CDR3 protein: CSATSYNEQFF
CDR3 DNA: TGCAGTGCTACTAGCTACAATGAGCAGTTCTTC
clone size: -
V gene: TRBV20-1
J gene: TRBJ2-1
D gene: -

CDR3 protein: CASSSDSQAGYTF
CDR3 DNA: TGTGCCAGCTCATCGGACAGCCAGGCTGGCTACACCTTC
clone size: -
V gene: TRBV18
J gene: TRBJ1-2
D gene: -

CDR3 protein: CASSVTGTVTDTQYF
CDR3 DNA: TGTGCCAGCAGCGTAACCGGGACAGTAACAGATACGCAGTATTTT
clone size: -
V gene: TRBV9
J gene: TRBJ2-3
D gene: TRBD1

CDR3 protein: CASSFASWTLDEKLFF
CDR3 DNA: TGTGCCAGCAGCTTTGCCTCATGGACACTGGATGAAAAACTGTTTTTT
clone size: -
V gene: TRBV7-9
J gene: TRBJ1-4
D gene: -

CDR3 protein: CASSLKGSGYGYTF
CDR3 DNA: TGTGCCAGCAGCTTGAAGGGGTCGGGCTATGGCTACACCTTC
clone size: -
V gene: TRBV5-4
J gene: TRBJ1-2
D gene: -

CDR3 protein: CASSKGVAGGARPYEQYF
CDR3 DNA: TGTGCCAGCAGCAAAGGGGTAGCGGGAGGTGCTAGACCCTACGAGCAGTACTTC
clone size: -
V gene: TRBV14
J gene: TRBJ2-7
D gene: TRBD2

CDR3 protein: CASSGELAGQYF
CDR3 DNA: TGCGCCAGCAGCGGGGAACTAGCAGGGCAGTACTTC
clone size: once
V gene: TRBV5-1
J gene: TRBJ2-5
D gene: -

CDR3 protein: CSVDGLGPQETQYF
CDR3 DNA: TGCAGCGTTGACGGACTAGGCCCGCAAGAGACCCAGTACTTC
clone size: few
V gene: TRBV29-1
J gene: TRBJ2-5
D gene: TRBD2

CDR3 protein: CASSTGSYEQYF
CDR3 DNA: TGTGCCAGCAGTACAGGGTCCTACGAGCAGTACTTC
clone size: -
V gene: TRBV28
J gene: TRBJ2-7
D gene: -

CDR3 protein: CASSEGGTGKSEQFF
CDR3 DNA: TGTGCCAGCAGTGAAGGCGGGACAGGCAAAAGCGAGCAGTTCTTC
clone size: -
V gene: TRBV6-1
J gene: TRBJ2-1
D gene: TRBD1

CDR3 protein: CASSLTSGGAEETQYF
CDR3 DNA: TGTGCCAGCAGTTTGACTAGCGGGGGGGCCGAAGAGACCCAGTACTTC
clone size: medium-sized
V gene: TRBV2
J gene: TRBJ2-5
D gene: TRBD2

CDR3 protein: CASSSSRQGFGNEQFF
CDR3 DNA: TGTGCCAGCAGTTCATCAAGACAGGGCTTCGGGAATGAGCAGTTCTTC
clone size: few
V gene: TRBV6-5
J gene: TRBJ2-1
D gene: TRBD1

CDR3 protein: CASSLLQEGRNVEPQHF
CDR3 DNA: TGTGCCAGCAGCTTGTTGCAAGAGGGTCGCAATGTCGAGCCCCAGCATTTT
clone size: -
V gene: TRBV5-6
J gene: TRBJ1-5
D gene: -

CDR3 protein: CASSWEADSNQPQHF
CDR3 DNA: TGTGCCAGCTCATGGGAGGCAGATAGCAATCAGCCCCAGCATTTT
clone size: -
V gene: TRBV18
J gene: TRBJ1-5
D gene: -